The source of this T cell receptor (beta chain) is a study of control samples from healthy donors and cancer patients. Trimming took off 4 bases at V and 5 bases at J, with 18 bases between the two ends. The V gene's germline CDR1 is SGHTS and CDR2 YDEGEE. The CDR3 extends over 15 amino acids. Sequencing used immunoSEQ multiplex PCR; TCRdb keeps in-frame clones, though not all of them. The sample lists 90,000 to 150,000 clones, 88% occurring once. The sample taken for sequencing was blood. The chain links TRBV5-8 to TRBJ2-5, with D unresolved. The receptor comes from a man aged 35 to 55 in good health. The DNA for the CDR3 is TGTGCCAGCAGCCCCGAAGGCCTCTCCGGGGAGACCCAGTACTTC. This codes for CASSPEGLSGETQYF. Looking up the rest from reference TRBV5-8 and TRBJ2-5 gives the full variable domain: EAGVTQSPTHLIKTRGQQATLRCSPISGHTSVYWYQQALGLGLQFLLWYDEGEERNRGNFPPRFSGRQFPNYSSELNVNALELEDSALYLCASSPEGLSGETQYFGPGTRLLVL.